A selection of T cell receptor beta chains follows, all from one sample in a study of Graves' ophthalmopathy and Graves' hyperthyroidism. TCRdb reprocessed the multiplex PCR reads via MiXCR and lists one record per CDR3 protein. The table shows around 600,000 distinct CDR3 sequences, with approximately 39% occurring only once. The sample was peripheral blood. The receptors were sampled from an adult man with Graves' ophthalmopathy. The CDR3 runs from the conserved cysteine through the conserved F or W. Each record gives: V gene, clone size, D gene, J gene, CDR3 protein, CDR3 DNA. The D gene is left open where the match is weak. Clone size appears in some rows only: once, few, many, or a class for an expanded clone.

v_gene: TRBV30
abundance: few
d_gene: TRBD1
j_gene: TRBJ1-4
CDR3aa: CAEARDREEKLFF
CDR3nt: TGTGCCGAAGCGAGGGACAGGGAAGAAAAACTGTTTTTT

v_gene: TRBV29-1
abundance: .
d_gene: .
j_gene: TRBJ1-2
CDR3aa: CSVEGGHHF
CDR3nt: TGCAGCGTTGAGGGGGGGCATCACTTC

v_gene: TRBV5-4
abundance: .
d_gene: .
j_gene: TRBJ2-7
CDR3aa: CASSPGGGREQYF
CDR3nt: TGTGCCAGCAGCCCCGGGGGAGGCCGAGAGCAGTACTTC

v_gene: TRBV20-1
abundance: many
d_gene: .
j_gene: TRBJ1-2
CDR3aa: CSATIPGGSSYTF
CDR3nt: TGCAGTGCTACAATCCCTGGCGGCAGCAGCTACACCTTC

v_gene: TRBV29-1
abundance: .
d_gene: TRBD1
j_gene: TRBJ1-5
CDR3aa: CSVATGGLYEHF
CDR3nt: TGCAGCGTTGCGACAGGGGGACTGTACGAGCATTTT

v_gene: TRBV6-5
abundance: many
d_gene: .
j_gene: TRBJ1-1
CDR3aa: CASTAGYMNTEAFF
CDR3nt: TGTGCCAGCACTGCGGGTTATATGAACACTGAAGCTTTCTTT

v_gene: TRBV9
abundance: .
d_gene: TRBD2
j_gene: TRBJ2-2
CDR3aa: CASSPGGPGTSRGGTGELFF
CDR3nt: TGTGCCAGCAGCCCTGGGGGTCCCGGGACTAGCCGGGGGGGCACCGGGGAGCTGTTTTTT

v_gene: TRBV3-1
abundance: many
d_gene: .
j_gene: TRBJ2-5
CDR3aa: CASSQVTVQYF
CDR3nt: TGTGCCAGCAGCCAAGTGACAGTCCAGTACTTC

v_gene: TRBV14
abundance: few
d_gene: .
j_gene: TRBJ1-2
CDR3aa: CASSQGSTGLVGYTF
CDR3nt: TGTGCCAGCAGCCAAGGGTCCACAGGGTTGGTTGGCTACACCTTC

v_gene: TRBV6-1
abundance: few
d_gene: .
j_gene: TRBJ2-7
CDR3aa: CASSSRVGGSYEQYF
CDR3nt: TGTGCCAGCAGTTCCAGGGTTGGCGGCTCCTACGAGCAGTACTTC

v_gene: TRBV15
abundance: many
d_gene: TRBD1
j_gene: TRBJ2-2
CDR3aa: CATSLRQGAGGELFF
CDR3nt: TGTGCCACCTCTCTTCGACAGGGGGCCGGAGGGGAGCTGTTTTTT

v_gene: TRBV20-1
abundance: .
d_gene: .
j_gene: TRBJ2-2
CDR3aa: CSARDQDFLSPGELFF
CDR3nt: TGCAGTGCTAGAGACCAGGACTTCCTTTCCCCCGGGGAGCTGTTTTTT

v_gene: TRBV13
abundance: .
d_gene: .
j_gene: TRBJ2-5
CDR3aa: CASSLTRAETQYF
CDR3nt: TGTGCCAGCAGCCTAACCCGGGCCGAGACCCAGTACTTC

v_gene: TRBV15
abundance: many
d_gene: TRBD1
j_gene: TRBJ1-5
CDR3aa: CATSSEDRGFNQPQHF
CDR3nt: TGTGCCACCAGCAGCGAGGACAGGGGCTTCAATCAGCCCCAGCATTTT

v_gene: TRBV29-1
abundance: .
d_gene: .
j_gene: TRBJ1-4
CDR3aa: CSVEGAGRVFF
CDR3nt: TGCAGCGTTGAAGGGGCAGGACGGGTGTTTTTT

v_gene: TRBV2
abundance: many
d_gene: TRBD1
j_gene: TRBJ1-6
CDR3aa: CASRGQENSPLHF
CDR3nt: TGTGCCAGCAGGGGACAGGAAAATTCACCCCTCCACTTT

v_gene: TRBV10-3
abundance: .
d_gene: .
j_gene: TRBJ2-5
CDR3aa: CAISEYGGDTQYF
CDR3nt: TGTGCCATCAGTGAATACGGGGGTGACACCCAGTACTTC

v_gene: TRBV7-2
abundance: .
d_gene: .
j_gene: TRBJ2-5
CDR3aa: CASSFRLQDTQYF
CDR3nt: TGTGCCAGCAGCTTTCGCTTACAAGACACCCAGTACTTC

v_gene: TRBV5-1
abundance: few
d_gene: TRBD2
j_gene: TRBJ2-7
CDR3aa: CASSNGLAREQYF
CDR3nt: TGCGCCAGCAGCAACGGACTAGCGAGGGAGCAGTACTTC

v_gene: TRBV6-6
abundance: few
d_gene: .
j_gene: TRBJ1-4
CDR3aa: CASSYSVAWGGEKLFF
CDR3nt: TGTGCCAGCAGTTACTCTGTTGCGTGGGGTGGAGAAAAACTGTTTTTT

v_gene: TRBV19
abundance: many
d_gene: .
j_gene: TRBJ2-7
CDR3aa: CATGTGYEQYF
CDR3nt: TGTGCCACCGGCACAGGGTACGAGCAGTACTTC

v_gene: TRBV20-1
abundance: .
d_gene: TRBD2
j_gene: TRBJ2-7
CDR3aa: CSTRPRAGPSSYEQYF
CDR3nt: TGCAGTACTAGACCCCGAGCGGGACCCAGCTCCTACGAGCAGTACTTC

v_gene: TRBV5-1
abundance: .
d_gene: TRBD1
j_gene: TRBJ2-3
CDR3aa: CASSLRTGGSTDTQYF
CDR3nt: TGCGCCAGCAGCTTGCGGACAGGGGGGAGCACAGATACGCAGTATTTT

v_gene: TRBV20-1
abundance: many
d_gene: .
j_gene: TRBJ2-5
CDR3aa: CSARGLSQETQYF
CDR3nt: TGCAGTGCTAGAGGATTGTCCCAAGAGACCCAGTACTTC

v_gene: TRBV14
abundance: .
d_gene: TRBD1
j_gene: TRBJ1-5
CDR3aa: CASSEGDRGQPQHF
CDR3nt: TGTGCCAGCAGTGAAGGAGACAGGGGTCAGCCCCAGCATTTT

v_gene: TRBV25-1
abundance: .
d_gene: TRBD1
j_gene: TRBJ1-1
CDR3aa: CASTLEAGTVTEAFF
CDR3nt: TGTGCCAGCACCCTGGAGGCGGGGACAGTCACTGAAGCTTTCTTT

v_gene: TRBV10-2
abundance: .
d_gene: TRBD1
j_gene: TRBJ2-1
CDR3aa: CASSLGQGAKYEQFF
CDR3nt: TGTGCCAGCAGCTTAGGCCAGGGGGCTAAGTATGAGCAGTTCTTC

v_gene: TRBV9
abundance: .
d_gene: .
j_gene: TRBJ1-3
CDR3aa: CAIPGRSSGNTIYF
CDR3nt: TGTGCTATCCCGGGACGGAGCTCTGGAAACACCATATATTTT

v_gene: TRBV25-1
abundance: once
d_gene: .
j_gene: TRBJ2-7
CDR3aa: CASLVPGDPSYEQYF
CDR3nt: TGTGCCAGCTTGGTCCCAGGGGATCCCTCCTACGAGCAGTACTTC

v_gene: TRBV27
abundance: many
d_gene: .
j_gene: TRBJ1-5
CDR3aa: CASGPVGQPQHF
CDR3nt: TGTGCCAGCGGCCCAGTGGGTCAGCCCCAGCATTTT

v_gene: TRBV24-1
abundance: many
d_gene: .
j_gene: TRBJ1-2
CDR3aa: CATSDFSRDYGYTF
CDR3nt: TGTGCCACCAGTGATTTCAGTCGCGACTATGGCTACACCTTC

v_gene: TRBV20-1
abundance: .
d_gene: TRBD1
j_gene: TRBJ2-7
CDR3aa: CSARMTGTGLYEQYF
CDR3nt: TGCAGTGCTAGGATGACCGGGACAGGGTTGTACGAGCAGTACTTC

v_gene: TRBV15
abundance: .
d_gene: TRBD1
j_gene: TRBJ1-5
CDR3aa: CATSSFGTGGLQPQHF
CDR3nt: TGTGCCACCAGCAGCTTTGGGACAGGGGGCCTTCAGCCCCAGCATTTT

v_gene: TRBV12-3/TRBV12-4
abundance: .
d_gene: TRBD2
j_gene: TRBJ2-2
CDR3aa: CASSLLPGLGAGELFF
CDR3nt: TGTGCCAGCAGCCTACTTCCGGGACTAGGCGCCGGGGAGCTGTTTTTT

v_gene: TRBV6-5
abundance: once
d_gene: .
j_gene: TRBJ2-5
CDR3aa: CASSSGGMGETQYF
CDR3nt: TGTGCCAGCAGTTCTGGGGGCATGGGAGAGACCCAGTACTTC

v_gene: TRBV6-5
abundance: .
d_gene: .
j_gene: TRBJ2-2
CDR3aa: CASSYVVAGELFF
CDR3nt: TGTGCCAGCAGTTACGTGGTAGCCGGGGAGCTGTTTTTT

v_gene: TRBV24-1
abundance: many
d_gene: TRBD1
j_gene: TRBJ2-2
CDR3aa: CATSRPRGTVFDGDGELFF
CDR3nt: TGTGCCACCAGCAGGCCCAGGGGGACAGTTTTTGACGGCGACGGGGAGCTGTTTTTT

v_gene: TRBV5-1
abundance: many
d_gene: .
j_gene: TRBJ1-2
CDR3aa: CASSDPGRHNYGYTF
CDR3nt: TGCGCCAGCAGCGACCCGGGGCGGCACAACTATGGCTACACCTTC

v_gene: TRBV4-1
abundance: many
d_gene: .
j_gene: TRBJ1-4
CDR3aa: CASSFAIARTNEKLFF
CDR3nt: TGCGCCAGCAGCTTCGCTATTGCGAGGACTAATGAAAAACTGTTTTTT

v_gene: TRBV9
abundance: many
d_gene: .
j_gene: TRBJ2-5
CDR3aa: CASSVDSQETQYF
CDR3nt: TGTGCCAGCAGCGTAGACAGCCAAGAGACCCAGTACTTC

v_gene: TRBV2
abundance: .
d_gene: .
j_gene: TRBJ1-4
CDR3aa: CAIAMGSSGAGEKLFF
CDR3nt: TGTGCCATCGCTATGGGGTCAAGTGGGGCCGGAGAAAAACTGTTTTTT

v_gene: TRBV7-9
abundance: few
d_gene: .
j_gene: TRBJ1-1
CDR3aa: CASSFQGMGNTEAFF
CDR3nt: TGTGCCAGCAGCTTTCAGGGGATGGGGAACACTGAAGCTTTCTTT

v_gene: TRBV10-3
abundance: many
d_gene: .
j_gene: TRBJ1-3
CDR3aa: CAISQTGETGNTIYF
CDR3nt: TGTGCCATCAGCCAGACAGGTGAAACTGGAAACACCATATATTTT

v_gene: TRBV7-9
abundance: many
d_gene: .
j_gene: TRBJ1-1
CDR3aa: CASSPQGSMNTEAFF
CDR3nt: TGTGCCAGCAGCCCACAGGGTTCCATGAACACTGAAGCTTTCTTT

v_gene: TRBV19
abundance: many
d_gene: TRBD1
j_gene: TRBJ2-7
CDR3aa: CASSSLPRQGSEQYF
CDR3nt: TGTGCCAGTAGTAGCCTCCCCAGACAGGGAAGCGAGCAGTACTTC

v_gene: TRBV5-5
abundance: .
d_gene: TRBD1
j_gene: TRBJ2-3
CDR3aa: CASSSGQPDTQYF
CDR3nt: TGTGCCAGCAGCTCGGGACAGCCAGATACGCAGTATTTT

v_gene: TRBV9
abundance: .
d_gene: .
j_gene: TRBJ2-7
CDR3aa: CASSVGGTEDYEQYF
CDR3nt: TGTGCCAGCAGCGTAGGCGGGACTGAAGATTACGAGCAGTACTTC

v_gene: TRBV7-8
abundance: .
d_gene: TRBD1
j_gene: TRBJ2-7
CDR3aa: CASSPPGQNYEQYF
CDR3nt: TGTGCCAGCAGCCCCCCGGGACAGAACTACGAGCAGTACTTC

v_gene: TRBV15
abundance: many
d_gene: .
j_gene: TRBJ1-6
CDR3aa: CATSRGRYNSPLHF
CDR3nt: TGTGCCACCAGCAGAGGACGGTATAATTCACCCCTCCACTTT